The 5 T cell receptor beta chains reported below all come from one sample, sequenced in a study of blood T cells in healthy people across ages. Alongside a J-beta primer mix, a sample-barcoded 5' primer served in a second PCR lasting about 7 to 12 cycles. In TCRdb, the 5' RACE reads were re-called with MiXCR into one record per CDR3 protein. The sample carries 1.5 million to 2 million distinct CDR3 sequences, 49% recorded once. Sequenced: blood. The origin of the receptors is a woman aged 40 to 50 in good health.

This clonotype has more than one count but fewer than ten. This chain links TRBV5-1 with TRBJ2-1; no clear D. The CDR3 covers 16 residues. The germline V gene encodes CDR1 SGHRS and CDR2 YFSETQ. V lost 0 bases and J lost 0, with 10 bases in between. The CDR3 loop is CASSLEGSYSYNEQFF. The CDR3 nucleotides read TGCGCCAGCAGCTTGGAGGGTTCCTACTCCTACAATGAGCAGTTCTTC.

This chain joins TRBV28 and TRBJ2-3; maybe TRBD2 (5 bases). The germline CDR1 and CDR2 sequences are MDHEN and SYDVKM. Trimming removed 5 bases from V and 13 bases from J, with 13 bases in between. This CDR3 region has 11 residues. CDR3 in DNA: TGTGCCAGCAGTGTAGGACTCTCGGAGTATTTT. Its translation is CASSVGLSEYF.

This clonotype was counted a few times. The rearrangement uses TRBV6-5 and TRBJ2-4; D unresolved. The closer fit of TRBJ2-7 to the DNA end suggests the J call may be wrong. From germline, CDR1 is MNHEY and CDR2 SVGAGI. This CDR3 contains 17 residues. The CDR3 loop is CASSYSMARDQVYEQYF. CDR3 bases: TGTGCCAGCAGTTACTCGATGGCGCGTGACCAGGTCTACGAGCAGTACTTC.

This chain links TRBV7-9 with TRBJ1-1; D might be TRBD1 (6 bases). The CDR3 has 11 residues. V lost 6 bases and J 8 bases, leaving 10 bases between the germline ends. Germline CDR1 is SEHNR and CDR2 is FQNEAQ (reference sequence). CDR3 in DNA: TGTGCCAGCAGACTAGACAGGGAAGCTTTCTTT. It yields the protein CASRLDREAFF.

The V call is TRBV24-1, the J call TRBJ2-3; D call uncertain. The V end was cut by 6 bases, the J end by 2 bases, with 8 bases between. CDR1 is KGHDR and CDR2 is SFDVKD in the germline V gene. The CDR3 has 13 residues. The chain's CDR3 is CATSRIATDTQYF. Written as DNA, the CDR3 is TGTGCCACCAGTCGGATAGCCACAGATACGCAGTATTTT.